This T cell receptor (beta chain) was retrieved from a study of T cell responses to AZD1222 COVID-19 vaccine. Notes on the study in general: Spike was spanned by vaccine-associated CD4 TCRs, with dominance at 160-218 and 743-854.

V was pared by 9 bases and J by 4 bases, with 11 bases of the junction left unmatched. Germline lookup yields CDR1 MDHEN and CDR2 SYDVKM. The CDR3 consists of 14 residues. This clone was recorded only once. Its antigen remains unidentified. The table came from immunoSEQ multiplex PCR; TCRdb's copy has only in-frame clones and leaves some out. The table includes over 55,000 clones, about four fifths detected once. This receptor was identified in an adult who received the AZD1222 COVID-19 vaccine. This chain links TRBV28 with TRBJ2-7; the match to TRBD1 covers 8 bases. Source: peripheral blood, taken 28 days after the second AZD1222 dose. This chain's CDR3 is CASSNRDRHYEQYF. The CDR3, as DNA: TGTGCCAGTTCAAACCGGGACAGGCATTACGAGCAGTACTTC.